A single sample is the source of the 16 T cell receptor beta chains below, sequenced in a study of control samples from healthy donors and cancer patients. Assay used: immunoSEQ multiplex PCR; TCRdb lists only in-frame clones, some missing. The sample holds about 150,000 clones, around 94% seen once. The specimen sequenced was blood. The receptors originated from a woman aged 18-29 years in good health.

The gene calls are TRBV7-2 and TRBJ1-2; D may be TRBD1 (6 bases). Germline V CDR1 and CDR2: SGHTA, FQGNSA. Trimming shortened V by 1 base and J by 8 bases, and 14 bases separated the two germline ends. The CDR3 has 14 residues. CDR3 nucleotides: TGTGCCAGCAGCTTAGGTAGACAGGTCGGGGGCTACACCTTC. Protein product: CASSLGRQVGGYTF.

This sequence joins TRBV6-6 and TRBJ1-1, with 8 positions matching TRBD1. The germline CDR1 and CDR2 sequences are MNHNY and SVGAGI (reference sequence). The ends lost 7 bases at V and 11 bases at J; junction bases unmatched: 9. CDR3 length equals 12 residues. The CDR3 region has the DNA TGTGCCAGCACCGCTACAGGGGGGTATGCTTTCTTT. Translated: CASTATGGYAFF.

This chain connects TRBV19 to TRBJ1-1; D is perhaps TRBD1 (5 bases). Germline lookup yields CDR1 LNHDA and CDR2 SQIVND (reference sequence). This CDR3 is built from 15 residues. V was pared by 3 bases and J by 4 bases, with 15 bases between. CDR3 region: CASSISLRGGTEAFF. Here the CDR3 DNA reads TGTGCCAGTAGTATTTCTTTACGTGGGGGCACTGAAGCTTTCTTT.

The rearrangement uses TRBV10-3 and TRBJ2-1; 7 nucleotides agree with TRBD2. Germline V gene sequence: CDR1 ENHRY, CDR2 SYGVKD. This CDR3 spans 15 amino acids. V dropped 2 bases and J dropped 4; count of bases not matched to a gene: 5. The CDR3 nucleotides are TGTGCCATCAGTGAGGTTCAGCGGGGATACAATGAGCAGTTCTTC. Its translation: CAISEVQRGYNEQFF.

This chain's CDR3 is CASSQAGLAVDEQYF. The CDR3 nucleotides read TGTGCCAGCAGCCAAGCGGGACTAGCGGTCGACGAGCAGTACTTC. The chain joins TRBV3-1 (or the pseudogene TRBV3-2) to TRBJ2-7; 11 nucleotides agree with TRBD2. The CDR3 is 15 residues long. Germline loops: CDR1 LGHDT, CDR2 YNNKEL (reference sequence). V shed 1 base and J 5 bases; nucleotides not matched to a gene: 4.

The chain couples TRBV11-3 to TRBJ2-3; D gene uncertain. There are 12 residues in the CDR3. Germline V gene sequence: CDR1 SGHNT, CDR2 YENEEA. V lost 5 bases to trimming and J lost 4 bases, with 7 bases between them. The CDR3 here is CASSIGSDTQYF. CDR3 coding DNA: TGTGCCAGCAGCATAGGGTCAGATACGCAGTATTTT.

The rearrangement uses TRBV18 and TRBJ1-1, with D hard to call. This CDR3 region has 16 residues. Trimming removed 0 bases at V and 3 bases at J, with 14 bases between. Germline CDR1 and CDR2: KGHSH and LQKENI. The CDR3 nucleotides read TGTGCCAGCTCACCACCGATAGGGAATGGGGACACTGAAGCTTTCTTT. Its translation: CASSPPIGNGDTEAFF.

The J gene is TRBJ2-3, the V gene TRBV19; D is unresolved. Trimming shortened V by 5 bases and J by 2 bases, and 5 bases separated the two germline ends. Per the germline V gene, CDR1 is LNHDA and CDR2 is SQIVND (reference sequence). The CDR3 consists of 12 residues. CDR3: CASSQFTDTQYF. The CDR3 DNA is TGTGCCAGTAGTCAATTCACAGATACGCAGTATTTT.

V is TRBV19 and J is TRBJ1-2; D gene uncertain. The CDR3 contains 14 residues. The germline V gene encodes CDR1 LNHDA and CDR2 SQIVND (reference sequence). The germline V and J ends were trimmed by 5 bases and 4 bases, with 14 bases remaining between them. This chain's CDR3 is CASSFTDSPYGYTF. DNA of the CDR3: TGTGCCAGTAGTTTTACAGATTCACCCTATGGCTACACCTTC.

The CDR3: CASSLGPTCTF. The DNA for the CDR3 is TGTGCCAGCAGCTTAGGCCCCACTTGCACCTTC. J is TRBJ1-2 and V is TRBV11-2, with D unresolved. Trimming cost V 1 base and J 13 bases, with 10 bases left between them. The CDR3 consists of 11 residues. Germline V CDR1 and CDR2: SGHAT, FQNNGV.

The chain carries TRBV11-3 and TRBJ2-1; D is perhaps TRBD2 (5 bases). Trimming shortened V by 7 bases and J by 5 bases, and 18 bases separated the two germline ends. The CDR3 has 15 residues. CDR1 is SGHNT and CDR2 is YENEEA in the germline V gene. The CDR3 DNA is TGTGCCAGCACGGAACTCGGGGTGTGGAACAATGAGCAGTTCTTC. Its translation: CASTELGVWNNEQFF.

The rearrangement joins TRBV7-9 to TRBJ2-3; TRBD2 might be the D (6 bases). V gave up 5 bases and J gave up 5 bases, with 20 bases separating them. Germline-derived CDR1 and CDR2 are SEHNR and FQNEAQ (reference sequence). This CDR3 comprises 16 residues. The CDR3 loop is CASSAGLPRYQDTQYF. The CDR3 DNA is TGTGCCAGCAGCGCGGGACTCCCTCGTTATCAAGATACGCAGTATTTT. Filled out from reference TRBV7-9 and TRBJ2-3, the complete variable domain reads DTGVSQNPRHKITKRGQNVTFRCDPISEHNRLYWYRQTLGQGPEFLTYFQNEAQLEKSRLLSDRFSAERPKGSFSTLEIQRTEQGDSAMYLCASSAGLPRYQDTQYFGPGTRLTVL.

The J gene is TRBJ2-1, the V gene TRBV5-1; D is perhaps TRBD1 or TRBD2 (5 bases each). In germline, CDR1 is SGHRS, CDR2 YFSETQ. Trimming pared 0 bases from V and 3 bases from J, leaving 10 bases between. The CDR3 has 15 residues. This CDR3 reads CASSLDGTDYNEQFF. The CDR3 DNA follows: TGCGCCAGCAGCTTGGATGGGACGGACTACAATGAGCAGTTCTTC.

This sequence joins TRBV19 and TRBJ1-2; maybe TRBD1 (6 bases). The V gene's germline CDR1 is LNHDA and CDR2 SQIVND (reference sequence). The CDR3 runs to 16 residues. With 3 bases removed from V and 0 bases from J, the gap between germline ends came to 14 bases. The CDR3 DNA follows: TGTGCCAGTAGTATTCCCGGACAGTTAGCTAACTATGGCTACACCTTC. Protein product: CASSIPGQLANYGYTF.

The V gene is TRBV5-6, the J gene TRBJ1-1, with D possibly TRBD1 on 5 matching bases. Trimming removed 1 base from V and 4 bases from J, with 11 bases in between. Germline CDR1 and CDR2: SGHDT and YYEEEE. CDR3 length: 14 amino acids. The CDR3 DNA is TGTGCCAGCAGCTTGTCCCAGGGCTTCACTGAAGCTTTCTTT. It is translated as CASSLSQGFTEAFF.

The rearrangement links TRBV24-1 to TRBJ2-1; D may be TRBD1 (6 bases). The germline V gene encodes CDR1 KGHDR and CDR2 SFDVKD. This CDR3 is 17 amino acids long. V was trimmed by 0 bases and J by 8 bases, leaving 19 bases between them. The CDR3 protein is CATSDLGTNREGDEQFF. CDR3 in DNA: TGTGCCACCAGTGATTTGGGGACAAACAGAGAGGGGGATGAGCAGTTCTTC.